The source of this T cell receptor (beta chain) is a study of beta chain features in type 1 diabetes. Sorting that relied on CD45RO/CCR7/CD25/CD127/CD95/CD27 yielded CD4+ naive, central memory, regulatory and stem cell-like memory cells. Points on this clone: Its specificity is unknown.

Expressed TCRB transcripts were sequenced because the entire RNA isolate underwent reverse transcription. Produced via immunoSEQ multiplex PCR; TCRdb's table is partial and in-frame only. The sample has under 400,000 clones; about 20% are singletons. This CDR3 region has 13 residues. The V end lost 3 bases, the J end lost 9 bases, and 15 bases lay between the germline ends. Germline V gene lookup returns CDR1 GTSNPN and CDR2 SVGIG (reference sequence). General study findings and limits: Type 1 diabetes patients had VDJ junctions that carried fewer insertions and more deletions. Within the patient group, naive, central memory and Treg TCRB repertoires appeared more similar to each other than within healthy donors. Shortening that was moderate but significant affected the TCRB CDR3s of Type 1 diabetes patients in all four CD4+ subsets.

This sequence joins TRBV30 and TRBJ2-1, with D possibly being TRBD2 (5 bases). This TCR derives from a young woman in good health. The material sequenced was naive CD4+ T cells from blood. The CDR3: CAWSALLAAEQFF. Written as DNA, the CDR3 is TGTGCCTGGAGCGCCCTTCTAGCAGCTGAGCAGTTCTTC. Drawing the rest from reference TRBV30 and TRBJ2-1, the complete variable domain is SQTIHQWPATLVQPVGSPLSLECTVEGTSNPNLYWYRQAAGRGLQLLFYSVGIGQISSEVPQNLSASRPQDRQFILSSKKLLLSDSGFYLCAWSALLAAEQFFGPGTRLTVL.